This T cell receptor beta chain was identified in a study of memory CD4+ T cells and cytomegalovirus serostatus. Whole-study results and caveats: Median bootstrapped AUC for CMV status was approximately 0.94 originally, around 0.91 US-trained.

There are 13 residues in the CDR3. Per germline, CDR1 SGHNT and CDR2 YYREEE (reference sequence). The junction had 3 bases not matched to a gene; V was cut back by 4 bases and J by 6 bases. On this clone: The antigen is not known.

Single viable CD3+CD4+CD8-CD45RO+ cells were sorted as the memory CD4+ T cells. CD4+ T cells were isolated by positive magnetic selection. TCRdb's copy holds only in-frame clones and misses some; the assay was immunoSEQ multiplex PCR. In the table there are about 44,000 clones, roughly three quarters of which are singletons. The specimen sequenced was memory CD4+ T cells from blood. V usage is TRBV5-4 and J usage is TRBJ1-4; 7 bases fit TRBD1. The receptor was isolated from an adult in good health and CMV-seronegative. CDR3 in amino acids: CASSQGGDEKLFF. As DNA, the CDR3 is TGTGCCAGCAGCCAAGGGGGCGATGAAAAACTGTTTTTT.